This TCR beta chain was sequenced during a study of CD8+ T cells in alopecia areata listed by TCRdb under 2018. With respect to the entire study: Treated patients were enrolled in an open-label pilot trial of oral tofacitinib at 5 to 10 mg twice daily for moderate-to-severe alopecia areata. Scalp clonality was compared across normal scalp (n=4), patchy alopecia areata scalp (n=8), and alopecia totalis/universalis scalp (n=8). Biopsies were taken from tofacitinib-treated patients at baseline and at 4 and 24 weeks of treatment, and a later scalp biopsy was taken in several of the tofacitinib-treated patients. Tofacitinib was given for 6 to 18 months, followed by 6 months of follow-up off drug to assess delayed response and recurrence. Amplification of TCRbeta CDR3 regions was done by immunoSEQ multiplex PCR using 35 Vbeta forward primers and 13 Jbeta reverse primers. Disease severity in treated patients was measured with the SALT score, which quantifies the percentage of affected scalp surface area. In humans, TCRbeta sequencing was performed on scalp tissue and on sorted CD4+ and CD8+ peripheral blood T cells from healthy controls and from patients with patchy or totalis/universalis alopecia areata. The RNA source kit depended on sample type: the PAXgene miRNA kit for fixed scalp, the miRNeasy kit for PBMCs, and the RNeasy kit for mouse skin. In both human patients and the C3H/HeJ mouse model, the study applied high-throughput TCRbeta sequencing to look at T cell clonal expansion in alopecia areata.

Note on this clone: Its antigen has not been determined. No quality values exist for individual bases; no much larger clone is one base distant.

The research as a whole found: Scalp clonality and the number of expanded CD8+ clones among the top 100 scalp clones were significantly decreased by tofacitinib. Many expanded lesional clones persisted in scalp and blood during tofacitinib treatment, which may partly explain relapse after stopping treatment. Because the treated cohort was small and had just a single nonresponder, larger studies are needed to establish links between baseline CD8+ expansion and response. Unlike mouse skin, which is dominated by gammadelta T cells, normal human skin has resident alphabeta T cells that are also sequenced, and this complicates analysis of the scalp TCR repertoire. Compared with normal scalp, lesional scalp had higher clonality and more expanded CD8+ clones, particularly in alopecia totalis/universalis, a pattern that suggests antigenic drive. Shared TCR sequences between patients were less evident than in mice, which may be partly attributable to HLA diversity in the patient population.

The library was built by means of the immunoSEQ multiplex PCR assay. To provide template for TCR sequencing, every sample had RNA extracted and reverse transcribed into cDNA. First-strand cDNA was synthesized with SuperScript III using a 2:1 mix of oligo-dT and random hexamers. A synthetic immune receptor repertoire was used to measure amplification bias, and any remaining bias was corrected computationally. In the authors' own workflow: After raw reads were preprocessed to remove errors, the CDR3 was defined following IMGT conventions as running from the conserved cysteine to phenylalanine. Clonality was computed as 1 minus the Shannon entropy, with the entropy normalized by log2 of the number of productive unique TCRs. CD4 or CD8 identity of scalp clones was inferred by cross-referencing scalp TCRbeta sequences with sorted blood CD4 and CD8 repertoires. The source is immuneACCESS, and TCRdb retained only in-frame sequences with V and J called. Part of the clones is not carried over; for the studies checked, unresolved V genes explain less than half of this, and the remainder is unexplained. That table supplies the V and J calls and clone size; D and trimming were determined from the DNA. This sample gives about 140,000 clones in total; about 88% of them show up just once. Less than 15% of the sample is held by the ten biggest clonotypes.

Based on the germline V gene, the CDR1 and CDR2 sequences are LGHNA and YNFKEQ. The CDR3, from cysteine to phenylalanine, totals 18 residues. The read is trimmed to its CDR3 DNA, 54 bases read in frame from base 1. V is cut back by 0 bases and J by 8 bases, with 9 bases in the junction unmatched. What this sample's time point label stands for: around 28 days on oral tofacitinib. What the treatment or condition label conveys for this sample: oral pan-JAK inhibitor, 5-10 mg twice daily. Peripheral blood and lesional scalp punch biopsies were obtained from patients with alopecia areata. PBMCs were separated by density centrifugation and stained for CD3, CD4 and CD8, after which CD4+ and CD8+ T cells were sorted on a FACSAria.

The sequence links TRBV4-2 to TRBJ2-1, with 14 bases matching TRBD2. Material: CD8+ T cells sorted from blood, obtained at week 4, from a patient treated with tofacitinib. This clonotype was sampled from a human donor with alopecia areata. The CDR3 corresponds to CASSQDTGTSGRYYEQFF. The DNA sequence is given as TGTGCCAGCAGCCAAGACACCGGGACTAGCGGGAGATACTATGAGCAGTTCTTC.